A selection of T cell receptor beta chains follows, all from one sample in a study of T cells after yellow fever vaccination. TCRdb re-analysed the 5' RACE reads in MiXCR, keeping a single row per CDR3 protein. The table includes about 260,000 distinct CDR3 sequences, under 15% detected once. The sequencing used CD4+ T cells sorted from PBMCs, collected 45 days after the yellow fever booster vaccination. These receptors all stem from a man in his thirties or forties who received the YFV17D yellow fever vaccine. Both conserved end residues are part of each CDR3. Fields, in order: V gene, clone size, J gene, D gene, CDR3 protein, CDR3 DNA. A D gene is named only where the DNA matches it firmly. Some rows mark clone size as missing; the rest say once, few, many or name a class of expanded clone.

v_call: TRBV12-5
clone_size: NA
j_call: TRBJ2-7
d_call: TRBD1
cdr3_aa: CASGLGQGYEQYF
cdr3_nt: TGTGCTAGTGGTTTGGGACAGGGCTACGAGCAGTACTTC

v_call: TRBV4-3
clone_size: NA
j_call: TRBJ1-2
d_call: NA
cdr3_aa: CASSHSRGGLGYGYTF
cdr3_nt: TGCGCCAGCAGCCACTCTCGAGGGGGACTCGGCTATGGCTACACCTTC

v_call: TRBV14
clone_size: few
j_call: TRBJ1-2
d_call: NA
cdr3_aa: CASSARHSGYTF
cdr3_nt: TGTGCCAGCAGCGCCAGACACTCTGGCTACACCTTC

v_call: TRBV7-2
clone_size: few
j_call: TRBJ2-1
d_call: NA
cdr3_aa: CASSTDRGGYNEQFF
cdr3_nt: TGTGCCAGCAGCACTGACAGGGGAGGGTACAATGAGCAGTTCTTC

v_call: TRBV20-1
clone_size: NA
j_call: TRBJ2-1
d_call: TRBD2
cdr3_aa: CSAVDTLRAGVFYNEQFF
cdr3_nt: TGCAGTGCCGTCGACACCCTTCGAGCGGGAGTGTTCTACAATGAGCAGTTCTTC

v_call: TRBV6-6
clone_size: few
j_call: TRBJ2-3
d_call: NA
cdr3_aa: CATTRATDTQYF
cdr3_nt: TGTGCCACCACCCGAGCTACAGATACGCAGTATTTT

v_call: TRBV12-3/TRBV12-4
clone_size: few
j_call: TRBJ1-4
d_call: TRBD1
cdr3_aa: CASSPSTGFGEKLFF
cdr3_nt: TGTGCCAGCAGTCCCTCGACAGGGTTCGGCGAAAAACTGTTTTTT

v_call: TRBV29-1
clone_size: NA
j_call: TRBJ2-3
d_call: NA
cdr3_aa: CSVLAEGGTDTQYF
cdr3_nt: TGCAGCGTCCTAGCGGAGGGGGGCACAGATACGCAGTATTTT

v_call: TRBV24-1
clone_size: NA
j_call: TRBJ2-3
d_call: NA
cdr3_aa: CATQSWDTQYF
cdr3_nt: TGTGCCACCCAGTCCTGGGATACGCAGTATTTT

v_call: TRBV5-1
clone_size: NA
j_call: TRBJ2-3
d_call: NA
cdr3_aa: CASSLGQATDTQYF
cdr3_nt: TGCGCCAGCAGCTTGGGGCAGGCCACAGATACGCAGTATTTT

v_call: TRBV7-2
clone_size: NA
j_call: TRBJ2-3
d_call: NA
cdr3_aa: CASSPTNRYRPPDTQYF
cdr3_nt: TGTGCCAGCAGCCCCACGAATCGGTACCGCCCCCCAGATACGCAGTATTTT

v_call: TRBV28
clone_size: NA
j_call: TRBJ2-2
d_call: NA
cdr3_aa: CAHFSANTGELFF
cdr3_nt: TGTGCCCATTTCAGCGCGAACACCGGGGAGCTGTTTTTT

v_call: TRBV11-2
clone_size: few
j_call: TRBJ2-7
d_call: NA
cdr3_aa: CASSLELQGYEQYF
cdr3_nt: TGTGCCAGCAGCTTAGAATTACAGGGCTACGAGCAGTACTTC

v_call: TRBV15
clone_size: few
j_call: TRBJ2-1
d_call: NA
cdr3_aa: CATSRDAENEQFF
cdr3_nt: TGTGCCACCAGCAGAGATGCGGAGAATGAGCAGTTCTTC

v_call: TRBV12-3/TRBV12-4
clone_size: NA
j_call: TRBJ2-1
d_call: NA
cdr3_aa: CASSSDSQGSPQQFF
cdr3_nt: TGTGCCAGCAGTTCCGATTCACAGGGCTCTCCTCAGCAGTTCTTC

v_call: TRBV7-2
clone_size: NA
j_call: TRBJ1-5
d_call: NA
cdr3_aa: CASSLRQKNQPQHF
cdr3_nt: TGTGCCAGCAGCTTACGACAGAAGAATCAGCCCCAGCATTTT

v_call: TRBV7-2
clone_size: NA
j_call: TRBJ2-3
d_call: NA
cdr3_aa: CASSLTSATDTQYF
cdr3_nt: TGTGCCAGCAGCTTGACCTCTGCCACAGATACGCAGTATTTT

v_call: TRBV9
clone_size: NA
j_call: TRBJ1-1
d_call: NA
cdr3_aa: CASVERNTEAFF
cdr3_nt: TGTGCCAGCGTAGAGAGGAACACTGAAGCTTTCTTT

v_call: TRBV20-1
clone_size: many
j_call: TRBJ2-7
d_call: NA
cdr3_aa: CSASNSPPYEQYF
cdr3_nt: TGCAGTGCTAGTAATTCCCCCCCCTACGAGCAGTACTTC

v_call: TRBV20-1
clone_size: few
j_call: TRBJ2-1
d_call: TRBD2
cdr3_aa: CSYRLAGGNEQFF
cdr3_nt: TGCAGTTACCGACTAGCGGGAGGCAATGAGCAGTTCTTC

v_call: TRBV27
clone_size: NA
j_call: TRBJ2-5
d_call: NA
cdr3_aa: CASSFMGAETQYF
cdr3_nt: TGTGCCAGCAGTTTTATGGGGGCGGAGACCCAGTACTTC

v_call: TRBV21-1
clone_size: many
j_call: TRBJ2-7
d_call: NA
cdr3_aa: CASSATKREFCDEQYF
cdr3_nt: TGTGCCAGCAGCGCAACAAAGCGGGAGTTCTGTGACGAGCAGTACTTC

v_call: TRBV6-2/TRBV6-3
clone_size: NA
j_call: TRBJ2-4
d_call: NA
cdr3_aa: CASLQTGRNIQYF
cdr3_nt: TGTGCCAGCCTCCAAACGGGACGAAACATTCAGTACTTC

v_call: TRBV2
clone_size: NA
j_call: TRBJ2-1
d_call: NA
cdr3_aa: CASLDGSHSYNEQFF
cdr3_nt: TGTGCCAGCTTAGACGGGAGCCACTCCTACAATGAGCAGTTCTTC

v_call: TRBV3-1
clone_size: NA
j_call: TRBJ2-5
d_call: NA
cdr3_aa: CASSQSVRAKETQYF
cdr3_nt: TGTGCCAGCAGCCAAAGTGTCCGGGCTAAAGAGACCCAGTACTTC

v_call: TRBV20-1
clone_size: few
j_call: TRBJ2-3
d_call: NA
cdr3_aa: CSARLQGPDTQYF
cdr3_nt: TGCAGTGCTAGACTCCAGGGGCCGGATACGCAGTATTTT

v_call: TRBV7-9
clone_size: few
j_call: TRBJ1-1
d_call: TRBD1
cdr3_aa: CASSRQGADTEAFF
cdr3_nt: TGTGCCAGCAGCCGACAGGGGGCTGACACTGAAGCTTTCTTT

v_call: TRBV30
clone_size: few
j_call: TRBJ2-2
d_call: TRBD1
cdr3_aa: CAWSRGTENTGELFF
cdr3_nt: TGTGCCTGGAGTCGTGGGACAGAGAACACCGGGGAGCTGTTTTTT

v_call: TRBV7-2
clone_size: NA
j_call: TRBJ2-3
d_call: NA
cdr3_aa: CASSLSQGTDTQYF
cdr3_nt: TGTGCCAGCAGCTTATCCCAGGGAACAGATACGCAGTATTTT

v_call: TRBV6-1
clone_size: NA
j_call: TRBJ2-5
d_call: NA
cdr3_aa: CASSQNREETQYF
cdr3_nt: TGTGCCAGCAGCCAAAACCGGGAGGAGACCCAGTACTTC

v_call: TRBV28
clone_size: NA
j_call: TRBJ2-1
d_call: TRBD2
cdr3_aa: CASSSLAGGLNEQFF
cdr3_nt: TGTGCCAGCAGCTCTCTAGCGGGAGGTCTTAATGAGCAGTTCTTC

v_call: TRBV28
clone_size: few
j_call: TRBJ1-1
d_call: NA
cdr3_aa: CASTLGGAQAFF
cdr3_nt: TGTGCCAGCACCTTGGGGGGGGCGCAAGCTTTCTTT

v_call: TRBV29-1
clone_size: few
j_call: TRBJ1-5
d_call: NA
cdr3_aa: CSVALWQGEPQHF
cdr3_nt: TGCAGCGTTGCCCTTTGGCAGGGAGAGCCCCAGCATTTT

v_call: TRBV5-6
clone_size: few
j_call: TRBJ2-5
d_call: NA
cdr3_aa: CASSFAGLGEETQYF
cdr3_nt: TGTGCCAGCAGCTTTGCAGGGTTGGGTGAAGAGACCCAGTACTTC